These T cell receptor beta chains were read from a single sample in a study of molecular identifiers for immune sequencing clone quantification. In TCRdb, the PCR reads were re-called with MiXCR into one record per CDR3 protein. This sample has roughly 93,000 distinct CDR3 sequences; roughly 23% occur once, and the top ten carry 0.75% to 0.9%. The material sequenced was naive CD8+ T cells from blood, with Jurkat cell RNA spiked in. The receptor source for this set is a human donor in good health. Some libraries in this study had Jurkat cell RNA spiked in. Each CDR3 is given with its conserved first and last residue. D genes are given only for firm matches. The size field is filled for only some rows; it gives once, few, many or a size class.

many | TRBJ1-5 | TRBV28 | NA | CASGQPQHF | TGTGCCAGCGGGCAGCCCCAGCATTTT
NA | TRBJ2-5 | TRBV9 | NA | CASSVRVDDRREQYF | TGTGCCAGCAGCGTAAGAGTTGATGATAGGAGGGAACAGTACTTC
NA | TRBJ2-4 | TRBV6-2/TRBV6-3 | NA | CASSYSGGLAKNIQYF | TGTGCCAGCAGTTACTCTGGGGGACTAGCCAAAAACATTCAGTACTTC
NA | TRBJ1-5 | TRBV4-3 | NA | CASSQDVRAGQPQHF | TGCGCCAGCAGCCAAGATGTGAGGGCGGGTCAGCCCCAGCATTTT
many | TRBJ1-1 | TRBV19 | TRBD1 | CASSALRMDRASSGRTEAFF | TGTGCCAGTAGTGCCTTGCGTATGGACAGGGCCTCTTCTGGTCGCACTGAAGCTTTCTTT
NA | TRBJ2-7 | TRBV27 | TRBD1 | CASSLWTGAYEQYF | TGTGCCAGCAGTTTATGGACAGGGGCGTACGAGCAGTACTTC
many | TRBJ2-7 | TRBV6-2/TRBV6-3 | NA | CASTAAGAPYEQYF | TGTGCCAGCACGGCGGCAGGCGCGCCCTACGAGCAGTACTTC
many | TRBJ1-1 | TRBV29-1 | TRBD1 | CSGTGGTEAFF | TGCAGCGGTACAGGGGGCACTGAAGCTTTCTTT
NA | TRBJ2-2 | TRBV12-3/TRBV12-4 | TRBD1 | CASSPPWTGGAGELFF | TGTGCCAGCAGCCCCCCTTGGACAGGGGGCGCGGGGGAGCTGTTTTTT
few | TRBJ1-5 | TRBV3-1 | NA | CASSQDWQGYPQHF | TGTGCCAGCAGCCAAGATTGGCAGGGGTACCCCCAGCATTTT
many | TRBJ2-3 | TRBV13 | TRBD1 | CASSPTGTATDTQYF | TGTGCCAGCAGCCCTACCGGGACAGCGACAGATACGCAGTATTTT
many | TRBJ2-3 | TRBV5-1 | NA | CASSFITQQADTQYF | TGCGCCAGCAGCTTCATAACTCAGCAAGCAGATACGCAGTATTTT
few | TRBJ2-3 | TRBV12-5 | NA | CASGLDSTDTQYF | TGTGCTAGTGGCCTAGACAGCACAGATACGCAGTATTTT
few | TRBJ2-7 | TRBV4-1 | NA | CASSQRSGTYEQYF | TGCGCCAGCAGCCAACGGTCAGGGACCTACGAGCAGTACTTC
NA | TRBJ1-5 | TRBV20-1 | NA | CSARDQGFGNQPQHF | TGCAGTGCTAGAGACCAGGGCTTTGGCAATCAGCCCCAGCATTTT
NA | TRBJ1-1 | TRBV19 | NA | CASSIVAGTANTEAFF | TGTGCCAGTAGTATAGTTGCCGGGACGGCGAACACTGAAGCTTTCTTT
many | TRBJ2-1 | TRBV29-1 | TRBD2 | CSVDPGTSGSNEQFF | TGCAGCGTTGACCCCGGGACTAGCGGGAGTAATGAGCAGTTCTTC
few | TRBJ2-3 | TRBV30 | TRBD2 | CAWTTSGYTDTQYF | TGTGCCTGGACGACTAGCGGGTACACAGATACGCAGTATTTT
many | TRBJ2-7 | TRBV5-1 | TRBD2 | CASSGAGGGEQYF | TGCGCCAGCAGCGGAGCGGGAGGCGGCGAGCAGTACTTC
many | TRBJ2-7 | TRBV7-9 | NA | CASNPPGADVWYF | TGTGCCAGCAACCCCCCCGGGGCCGACGTATGGTACTTC
once | TRBJ2-2 | TRBV7-9 | NA | CASSLIQGWTGELFF | TGTGCCAGCAGCTTAATCCAGGGATGGACCGGGGAGCTGTTTTTT
many | TRBJ2-5 | TRBV2 | NA | CASSPVGAGETQYF | TGTGCCAGCAGCCCCGTAGGAGCCGGAGAGACCCAGTACTTC
few | TRBJ2-7 | TRBV20-1 | TRBD2 | CSAPSLSGGPYEQYF | TGCAGTGCCCCAAGCCTTAGCGGGGGACCCTACGAGCAGTACTTC
few | TRBJ1-2 | TRBV9 | NA | CASSVDVGDPNYGYTF | TGTGCCAGCAGCGTAGACGTTGGGGACCCTAACTATGGCTACACCTTC
once | TRBJ2-3 | TRBV28 | TRBD2 | CASSPILIGRAGSAPATQYF | TGTGCCAGCAGTCCTATCCTCATCGGGAGGGCCGGGTCCGCACCAGCTACGCAGTATTTT
many | TRBJ1-5 | TRBV28 | NA | CASSSHLDHQPQHF | TGTGCCAGCAGTTCCCACCTGGACCATCAGCCCCAGCATTTT
many | TRBJ2-5 | TRBV7-2 | TRBD1 | CASSLFQGEETQYF | TGTGCCAGCAGCTTATTTCAGGGGGAAGAGACCCAGTACTTC
many | TRBJ1-5 | TRBV2 | TRBD1 | CASSAGTGYHIVDQPQHF | TGTGCCAGCAGCGCCGGGACAGGGTACCATATAGTAGATCAGCCCCAGCATTTT
many | TRBJ2-1 | TRBV4-3 | NA | CASSQDYPAEGQGEQFF | TGCGCCAGCAGCCAAGATTACCCAGCGGAGGGTCAGGGTGAGCAGTTCTTC
many | TRBJ2-2 | TRBV30 | NA | CAWSAGWGSAVPGELFF | TGTGCCTGGAGTGCCGGGTGGGGATCGGCGGTCCCCGGGGAGCTGTTTTTT
NA | TRBJ1-6 | TRBV11-2 | TRBD1 | CACSGRQGPNSPLHF | TGTGCCTGCAGCGGACGACAGGGGCCGAATTCACCCCTCCACTTT
few | TRBJ2-7 | TRBV7-8 | NA | CASSSTDPSPPTYEQYF | TGTGCCAGCAGCTCGACCGACCCTAGCCCCCCGACCTACGAGCAGTACTTC
few | TRBJ2-7 | TRBV4-3 | TRBD2 | CASSQDTASGYEQYF | TGCGCCAGCAGCCAAGATACCGCTAGCGGCTACGAGCAGTACTTC
many | TRBJ2-7 | TRBV6-1 | NA | CASRGLGLWEQYF | TGTGCCAGCAGGGGATTAGGGTTATGGGAGCAGTACTTC
few | TRBJ2-7 | TRBV7-2 | NA | CASSNHRVYEQYF | TGTGCCAGCAGCAACCACAGGGTCTACGAGCAGTACTTC
few | TRBJ1-1 | TRBV20-1 | NA | CSASGGLPTEAFF | TGCAGTGCTAGCGGGGGGTTGCCCACTGAAGCTTTCTTT
many | TRBJ1-1 | TRBV6-5 | TRBD1 | CASSYGARGPSNTEAFF | TGTGCCAGCAGTTACGGGGCCAGGGGGCCGTCGAACACTGAAGCTTTCTTT
many | TRBJ2-5 | TRBV4-1 | NA | CASSQENRAQETQYF | TGCGCCAGCAGCCAAGAAAACAGGGCTCAAGAGACCCAGTACTTC
few | TRBJ2-2 | TRBV6-5 | NA | CASSWGENTGELFF | TGTGCCAGCAGCTGGGGGGAAAACACCGGGGAGCTGTTTTTT
few | TRBJ2-7 | TRBV19 | TRBD1 | CASSVGQGFYEQYF | TGTGCCAGTAGTGTGGGACAGGGGTTCTACGAGCAGTACTTC
many | TRBJ1-3 | TRBV7-6 | NA | CASSLLGLYSGNTIYF | TGTGCCAGCAGCTTACTTGGCCTGTACTCTGGAAACACCATATATTTT
few | TRBJ1-1 | TRBV3-1 | TRBD1 | CASSTWTGYNTEAFF | TGTGCCAGCAGCACATGGACAGGGTACAACACTGAAGCTTTCTTT
few | TRBJ1-1 | TRBV13 | NA | CASSLYFSEAFF | TGTGCCAGCAGCTTGTACTTTTCTGAAGCTTTCTTT
many | TRBJ2-7 | TRBV19 | NA | CASSTGPRPFYEQYF | TGTGCCAGTAGTACGGGACCGAGACCATTCTACGAGCAGTACTTC
many | TRBJ2-7 | TRBV7-9 | NA | CASSQGAGTGEQYF | TGTGCCAGCAGCCAGGGAGCAGGCACGGGCGAGCAGTACTTC
NA | TRBJ1-2 | TRBV14 | NA | CASSQSVARQNYGYTF | TGTGCCAGCAGCCAATCTGTGGCCAGGCAAAACTATGGCTACACCTTC
NA | TRBJ1-1 | TRBV4-1 | NA | CASSQARGTEAFF | TGCGCCAGCAGCCAAGCCCGGGGAACTGAAGCTTTCTTT
NA | TRBJ2-7 | TRBV3-1 | NA | CASSLWRGSYEQYF | TGTGCCAGCAGCCTCTGGCGGGGATCCTACGAGCAGTACTTC
many | TRBJ2-5 | TRBV27 | NA | CASSLLNQETQYF | TGTGCCAGCAGTTTACTCAACCAAGAGACCCAGTACTTC
few | TRBJ2-2 | TRBV29-1 | NA | CSVERGTGELFF | TGCAGCGTTGAGAGGGGGACCGGGGAGCTGTTTTTT
few | TRBJ2-7 | TRBV5-1 | NA | CASSLAWWESSAEQYF | TGCGCCAGCAGCTTGGCCTGGTGGGAATCCTCCGCCGAGCAGTACTTC
many | TRBJ2-3 | TRBV5-6 | NA | CASSFFQSTDTQYF | TGTGCCAGCAGCTTTTTCCAGAGCACAGATACGCAGTATTTT
NA | TRBJ2-1 | TRBV12-3/TRBV12-4 | TRBD2 | CASRQKAGAGAYNEQFF | TGTGCCAGCAGGCAAAAAGCGGGGGCGGGGGCTTACAATGAGCAGTTCTTC